This TCR beta chain was sequenced for a study of blood T cell repertoires in COVID-19 (dated by TCRdb to the early 2020s). Broadly, across the study: Samples covering the acute and convalescent phases of COVID-19 were provided by collaborators in the United States, Italy and Spain. Sample metadata almost always included a de-identified subject ID, COVID-19 status, age in years and sex. The dataset comprised deeply sampled blood TCRbeta repertoires from subjects exposed to, actively infected with, or recovered from COVID-19. The repertoires were made available in a free public database intended to serve as a resource for research on the immune response to SARS-CoV-2. The samples were drawn from the first 160 participants of the ongoing ImmuneRACE study and from roughly 1,300 subjects provided by 6 global collaborators. Where available, HLA class I and class II types were taken from metadata supplied by the sample provider and were not determined by assay-based typing. The material from the prospective study consisted of cDNA or gDNA derived from T cells, B-cell-depleted T cells, or PBMCs.

Collaborating institutions collected whole blood in K2EDTA tubes following their own protocols. For TCRbeta analysis, collaborator samples were shipped as frozen whole blood, as isolated PBMCs, or as DNA extracted from either sample type. TCRbeta CDR3 regions were amplified from genomic DNA using the immunoSEQ Assay, a bias-controlled multiplex PCR. In the paper's pipeline: Within the assay, amplification of reference gene primers was used to estimate how many nucleated cells each sample contained. To quantify the absolute abundance of each unique TCRbeta CDR3 rearrangement, sequence reads were collapsed and filtered. For each sample, productive Simpson clonality was calculated as the square root of Simpson's diversity index across productive rearrangements. Drawn from immuneACCESS, this table holds only the in-frame rearrangements with V and J called that TCRdb kept. Clones are partly lost; checked studies trace under half to an unresolved V gene and leave the rest unexplained. The V and J calls and clone size were taken over from that table, and D and trimming were inferred from the DNA. The sample table contains 250,000 or so clones; only one count was recorded for about 82% of them. The biggest ten clones account for around 6.5% of the sample.

Summary of the overall study and its limitations: The amount of clinical and demographic metadata varied by source and participant and was provided uncurated.

Points on this clone: Its cognate antigen has yet to be identified. The record has no base qualities; no much larger clone is one base away.

V is trimmed back by 5 bases and J by 5 bases, and the junction contains 7 bases that no gene match accounts for. CDR1 and CDR2, looked up from the germline V gene (reference sequence), are LNHDA and SQIVND. Taken from cysteine to phenylalanine, the CDR3 has 15 residues. Here the CDR3 DNA is all that survives: 45 bases in frame from base 1. The receptor chain draws on TRBV19 and TRBJ2-5, and 11 junctional nucleotides match TRBD1. The sequenced material came from peripheral blood. The receptor comes from a woman aged 55-75 years with active or convalescent COVID-19. The nucleotides are TGTGCCAGTAGTCTTGGACAGGGGGCGGTGGAGACCCAGTACTTC. This codes for CASSLGQGAVETQYF.